This passage covers 29 T cell receptor beta chains from one sample sequenced in a study of blood T cell repertoires in COVID-19. Assay: immunoSEQ multiplex PCR; the TCRdb copy retains only in-frame clones and omits some. Of more than 85,000 clones in the sample, 65% to 90% were seen once. What was sequenced was peripheral blood. These receptor sequences come from a woman aged 55-69 years with acute or convalescent COVID-19.

This clone was counted a few times. CDR3: CASSMFGGSQPQHF. The DNA of the CDR3 is TGTGCCAGTAGTATGTTCGGGGGGAGTCAGCCCCAGCATTTT. The rearrangement links TRBV19 to TRBJ1-5; possible D gene TRBD1, 5 bases. In germline, CDR1 is LNHDA, CDR2 SQIVND (reference sequence). With 3 bases removed from V and 6 bases from J, the gap between germline ends came to 12 bases. CDR3 size: 14 residues.

This clone appeared a few times. The J gene is TRBJ2-7, the V gene TRBV7-2, with 8 positions matching TRBD1. The CDR3 contains 13 residues. Per the germline V gene, CDR1 is SGHTA and CDR2 is FQGNSA. The ends lost 5 bases at V and 12 bases at J; junction bases unmatched: 12. The CDR3 sequence: CASSLVQGAGRYF. Here the CDR3 DNA reads TGTGCCAGCAGCCTAGTCCAGGGGGCTGGGAGGTACTTC. Using reference TRBV7-2 and TRBJ2-7 for the parts outside the CDR3, the full variable domain is GAGVSQSPSNKVTEKGKDVELRCDPISGHTALYWYRQSLGQGLEFLIYFQGNSAPDKSGLPSDRFSAERTGGSVSTLTIQRTQQEDSAVYLCASSLVQGAGRYFGPGTRLTVT.

The J gene is TRBJ1-2, the V gene TRBV5-1; perhaps TRBD1 as D (5 bases). This CDR3 contains 12 residues. The germline CDR1 and CDR2 sequences are SGHRS and YFSETQ. V was trimmed by 4 bases and J by 7 bases, leaving 11 bases between them. CDR3 in amino acids: CASSPQDGGYTF. The CDR3 DNA is TGCGCCAGCAGCCCACAGGACGGTGGCTACACCTTC.

The chain joins TRBV5-1 to TRBJ2-7; D is possibly TRBD1 (6 bases). This CDR3 spans 14 amino acids. Germline CDR1 is SGHRS and CDR2 is YFSETQ. V was shortened by 9 bases and J by 2 bases, with 18 bases between the two germline ends. CDR3 nucleotides: TGCGCCACCCTACCGGACAGACGAACCTACGAGCAGTACTTC. Translated: CATLPDRRTYEQYF.

This chain connects TRBV14 to TRBJ2-5; 8 nucleotides match TRBD2. The germline gives CDR1 SGHDN, CDR2 FVKESK. This CDR3 comprises 12 residues. V shed 4 bases and J 5 bases; nucleotides not matched to a gene: 0. The DNA of the CDR3 is TGTGCCAGCAGCCCGGGGGGGGAGACCCAGTACTTC. Its translation: CASSPGGETQYF. Variable domain in full (rest from reference TRBV14 and TRBJ2-5): EAGVTQFPSHSVIEKGQTVTLRCDPISGHDNLYWYRRVMGKEIKFLLHFVKESKQDESGMPNNRFLAERTGGTYSTLKVQPAELEDSGVYFCASSPGGETQYFGPGTRLLVL.

The chain recombines TRBV30 with TRBJ2-4, with 15 bases identical to TRBD2. CDR1 GTSNPN and CDR2 SVGIG come from the germline V gene (reference sequence). Trimming at V came to 3 bases and at J to 9 bases, leaving 6 bases not matched to a gene. The CDR3 totals 15 residues. Written as DNA, the CDR3 is TGTGCCTGGAGCCGGACTAGCGGGGGGGGAGCCATTCAGTACTTC. Translated, it gives CAWSRTSGGGAIQYF. The whole variable domain, filled in from reference TRBV30 and TRBJ2-4, reads SQTIHQWPATLVQPVGSPLSLECTVEGTSNPNLYWYRQAAGRGLQLLFYSVGIGQISSEVPQNLSASRPQDRQFILSSKKLLLSDSGFYLCAWSRTSGGGAIQYFGAGTRLSVL.

This chain joins TRBV30 and TRBJ1-5; 10 nucleotides line up with TRBD1. This CDR3 is built from 15 residues. Germline CDR1 is GTSNPN and CDR2 is SVGIG (reference sequence). V was clipped by 2 bases and J by 6 bases; unmatched bases: 7. This CDR3 reads CAWSRDRGHGQPQHF. For the CDR3, the DNA is TGTGCCTGGAGTCGGGACAGGGGTCACGGTCAGCCCCAGCATTTT.

This clone appeared a few times. The CDR3 loop reads CASSIDGPIVGNTQYF. CDR3 bases: TGCGCCAGCAGCATCGACGGGCCAATCGTCGGGAATACGCAGTATTTT. The chain is built from TRBV5-1 and TRBJ2-3, with a possible D match to TRBD2 (5 bases). Germline CDR1 and CDR2: SGHRS and YFSETQ. This CDR3 is 16 amino acids long. V shed 4 bases and J shed 7 bases, with 22 bases lying between them.

The J gene is TRBJ1-3, the V gene TRBV6-4; no reliable D call. This CDR3 is built from 13 residues. V was shortened by 4 bases and J by 3 bases, with 7 bases between the two germline ends. Germline CDR1 and CDR2: MRHNA and SNTAGT. The CDR3 sequence: CASSAEIGNTIYF. The CDR3 bases are TGTGCCAGCAGTGCTGAGATTGGAAACACCATATATTTT.

CDR3 loop: CASSPNAVYTF. The CDR3 DNA reads TGTGCCAGCAGCCCCAATGCGGTCTACACCTTC. The J gene is TRBJ1-2, the V gene TRBV2, with D hard to call. Germline assignment: CDR1 SNHLY and CDR2 FYNNEI. The CDR3 length is 11 residues. V gave up 6 bases and J gave up 10 bases, with 12 bases separating them.

This chain uses TRBV19 with TRBJ2-3; 7 nucleotides line up with TRBD1. J lost 3 bases, V lost 7 bases, and 10 bases had no gene match. Germline V gene sequence: CDR1 LNHDA, CDR2 SQIVND (reference sequence). The CDR3 is 15 amino acids. CDR3: CASTDRAERTDTQYF. In DNA, the CDR3 is TGTGCCAGTACCGACAGGGCCGAAAGGACAGATACGCAGTATTTT.

The rearrangement joins TRBV12-5 to TRBJ2-5; tentatively, D is TRBD1 (5 bases). The ends were cut back, 5 bases at V and 5 bases at J, with 15 bases in the middle. The CDR3 runs to 14 residues. Germline V gene data show CDR1 as LGHNT and CDR2 as FRNRAP. CDR3 residues: CASGARDLGETQYF. CDR3 nucleotide sequence: TGTGCTAGTGGTGCCAGGGATTTGGGGGAGACCCAGTACTTC.

The gene calls are TRBV9 and TRBJ2-1; D remains unclear. The CDR3 runs 15 residues. With 3 bases removed from V and 6 bases from J, the gap between germline ends came to 16 bases. Germline loops: CDR1 SGDLS, CDR2 YYNGEE. The DNA of the CDR3 is TGTGCCAGCAGCGCCGGCGAGACTGCAGTCAATGAGCAGTTCTTC. Translated: CASSAGETAVNEQFF. Combining the CDR3 with reference TRBV9 and TRBJ2-1 gives the whole variable domain DSGVTQTPKHLITATGQRVTLRCSPRSGDLSVYWYQQSLDQGLQFLIQYYNGEERAKGNILERFSAQQFPDLHSELNLSSLELGDSALYFCASSAGETAVNEQFFGPGTRLTVL.

The V and J genes are TRBV11-2 and TRBJ1-2; D may be TRBD1 (5 bases). The V gene's germline CDR1 is SGHAT and CDR2 FQNNGV. The CDR3 sequence is 14 residues long. V was trimmed by 1 base and J by 2 bases, leaving 8 bases between them. In DNA, the CDR3 is TGTGCCAGCAGCTTAGGCGGGACCAACTATGGCTACACCTTC. Protein sequence: CASSLGGTNYGYTF.

The gene calls are TRBV7-9 and TRBJ2-5, with 14 bases lining up with TRBD2. Germline-derived CDR1 and CDR2 are SEHNR and FQNEAQ (reference sequence). V dropped 7 bases and J dropped 0; count of bases not matched to a gene: 10. This CDR3 spans 18 amino acids. CDR3 DNA: TGTGCCAGCATCCGCGGGACTAGCGGGGGCCCCCACCAAGAGACCCAGTACTTC. As protein: CASIRGTSGGPHQETQYF.

V usage is TRBV30 and J usage is TRBJ1-6; no reliable D call. The ends were cut back, 0 bases at V and 8 bases at J, with 11 bases in the middle. Germline assignment: CDR1 GTSNPN and CDR2 SVGIG (reference sequence). CDR3 length equals 14 residues. The CDR3 here is CAWSVVSEDSPLHF. The CDR3 coding sequence is TGTGCCTGGAGTGTAGTTTCAGAGGATTCACCCCTCCACTTT.

This chain uses TRBV11-3 with TRBJ2-1; D remains unclear. Trimming took 2 bases from V and 10 from J, leaving 9 bases between them. The CDR3 has 12 residues. Germline lookup yields CDR1 SGHNT and CDR2 YENEEA. CDR3 in DNA: TGTGCCAGCAGCTTAAATTCCAGAGAGCAGTTCTTC. Translating it yields CASSLNSREQFF.

This clone has only a few counts. V is TRBV10-2 and J is TRBJ2-3, with 8 bases fitting TRBD2. The V and J ends lost 8 bases and 2 bases, in that order; junction bases with no gene match: 6. This CDR3 is 14 amino acids long. Germline assignment: CDR1 WSHSY and CDR2 SAAADI. The CDR3 coding sequence is TGCGCCAGCCAGCGGGGGATTGACACAGATACGCAGTATTTT. Translated: CASQRGIDTDTQYF.

This sequence joins TRBV6-2 or TRBV6-3 and TRBJ2-7, with D perhaps TRBD2 (5 bases). Germline CDR1 and CDR2: MNHEY and SVGEGT. The V and J ends lost 0 bases and 2 bases respectively, with 8 bases between them. The CDR3 sequence is 14 residues long. The CDR3 DNA reads TGTGCCAGCAGTTACTCGCGCGGGCCCTACGAGCAGTACTTC. This gives the protein CASSYSRGPYEQYF.

The V gene is TRBV30, the J gene TRBJ1-3, with D unclear. CDR3 size: 14 residues. Trimming took off 4 bases at V and 0 bases at J, with 10 bases between the two ends. Germline CDR1 is GTSNPN and CDR2 is SVGIG (reference sequence). The chain's CDR3 is CAWNPNSSGNTIYF. CDR3 bases: TGTGCCTGGAACCCGAACAGCTCTGGAAACACCATATATTTT.

A single count supports this clone. V gene TRBV7-3 combines with J gene TRBJ1-4; D is unclear. The CDR3 runs to 15 residues. Germline V lookup: CDR1 SGHTA, CDR2 FQGTGA. V was cut by 6 bases and J by 4 bases, with 15 bases left in between. CDR3 residues: CASRPPEADNEKLFF. DNA for the CDR3: TGTGCCAGCAGGCCCCCCGAGGCAGATAATGAAAAACTGTTTTTT.

V is TRBV27 and J is TRBJ2-1, with 8 bases matching TRBD1. This CDR3 has 15 amino acids. Trimming at V came to 5 bases and at J to 4 bases, leaving 7 bases not matched to a gene. Germline values: CDR1 MNHEY, CDR2 SMNVEV (reference sequence). The CDR3 loop is CASSPGTGLYNEQFF. DNA of the CDR3: TGTGCCAGCAGTCCAGGGACAGGCCTATACAATGAGCAGTTCTTC.

This chain joins TRBV30 and TRBJ2-7, with 9 bases matching TRBD1. The CDR3 covers 14 residues. CDR1 is GTSNPN, CDR2 SVGIG, per germline (reference sequence). Trimming at V came to 1 base and at J to 5 bases, leaving 6 bases not matched to a gene. Here the CDR3 reads CAWSAQGAADEQYF. CDR3 nucleotide sequence: TGTGCCTGGAGTGCACAGGGGGCTGCCGACGAGCAGTACTTC.

The chain uses TRBV2 and TRBJ1-1; D unresolved. Germline-derived CDR1 and CDR2 are SNHLY and FYNNEI. Trimming removed 10 bases from V and 5 bases from J, with 11 bases in between. The CDR3 has 11 amino acids. This CDR3 is CATNWETEAFF. Here the CDR3 DNA reads TGTGCCACGAACTGGGAGACTGAAGCTTTCTTT.

This chain joins TRBV18 and TRBJ2-6, with TRBD1 as a possible D gene (5 bases). V gave up 1 base and J gave up 1 base, with 8 bases separating them. CDR3 size: 16 residues. Germline V gives CDR1 KGHSH, CDR2 LQKENI. The CDR3 DNA is TGTGCCAGCTCACCACGGTCAGGGTCTGGGGCCAACGTCCTGACTTTC. This translates into CASSPRSGSGANVLTF. The variable domain in full, completed from reference TRBV18 and TRBJ2-6, reads NAGVMQNPRHLVRRRGQEARLRCSPMKGHSHVYWYRQLPEEGLKFMVYLQKENIIDESGMPKERFSAEFPKEGPSILRIQQVVRGDSAAYFCASSPRSGSGANVLTFGAGSRLTVL.

The J gene is TRBJ1-3, the V gene TRBV30, with D uncertain. There are 13 residues in the CDR3. Germline CDR1 GTSNPN, CDR2 SVGIG (reference sequence). Trimming took off 5 bases at V and 0 bases at J, with 8 bases between the two ends. CDR3 loop: CAWGAFSGNTIYF. CDR3 sequence (DNA): TGTGCCTGGGGAGCCTTCTCTGGAAACACCATATATTTT.

The chain couples TRBV6-5 to TRBJ1-2; 9 bases match TRBD1. V was pared by 6 bases and J by 5 bases, with 4 bases of the junction left unmatched. The length of the CDR3 is 13 residues. In germline, CDR1 is MNHEY, CDR2 SVGAGI. As DNA, the CDR3 is TGTGCCAGCAGAGACAGGGGGAGGTATGGCTACACCTTC. It specifies CASRDRGRYGYTF.

The rearrangement links TRBV7-2 to TRBJ2-3, with 13 nucleotides matching TRBD2. Germline V gene data show CDR1 as SGHTA and CDR2 as FQGNSA. This CDR3 has 16 residues. Trimming removed 3 bases from V and 7 bases from J; junction bases left unmatched: 7. CDR3 loop: CASSFPLAGGLNTQYF. Here the CDR3 DNA reads TGTGCCAGCAGCTTCCCACTAGCGGGGGGGCTAAATACGCAGTATTTT.

The chain carries TRBV9 and TRBJ2-5; 12 bases agree with TRBD1. Germline V gene sequence: CDR1 SGDLS, CDR2 YYNGEE. The V segment lost 4 bases and the J segment 4 bases; nucleotides outside the gene matches: 5. The CDR3 sequence is 15 residues long. The CDR3: CASSTRDRGLETQYF. CDR3 bases: TGTGCCAGCAGCACCCGGGACAGGGGGCTAGAGACCCAGTACTTC.